This TCR beta chain was observed in a study of blood T cells in healthy people across ages. The use of a sample-barcoded 5' primer and a J-beta primer mix characterized a second PCR of about 7 to 12 cycles. Via MiXCR, TCRdb re-called the 5' RACE reads, giving one row per CDR3 protein. The top ten hold about 18% of the sample, which has around 900,000 distinct CDR3 sequences, 25% to 30% seen once. Worth noting for this clonotype: Its specificity is not known.

Study results and limitations: As age increased, TCR beta diversity per million T cells fell in a roughly linear fashion.

Germline CDR1 reads MDHEN; CDR2 reads SYDVKM. The CDR3 covers 15 residues. V was cut by 3 bases and J by 2 bases, with 11 bases left in between. The receptor was isolated from an elderly woman in good health. The V and J genes are TRBV28 and TRBJ1-5; D ambiguous. The sequencing input was blood. CDR3 nucleotides: TGTGCCAGCAGTTTTCAACCTACCGGCAATCAGCCCCAGCATTTT. It translates to CASSFQPTGNQPQHF. Full variable domain (missing parts from reference TRBV28 and TRBJ1-5): DVKVTQSSRYLVKRTGEKVFLECVQDMDHENMFWYRQDPGLGLRLIYFSYDVKMKEKGDIPEGYSVSREKKERFSLILESASTNQTSMYLCASSFQPTGNQPQHFGDGTRLSIL.